A single sample is the source of the 17 T cell receptor beta chains below, sequenced in a study of a mutant IDH1 vaccine in newly diagnosed glioma (dated by TCRdb to 2020 to 2023). Their specific antigens are unknown. Libraries were prepared through the immunoSEQ multiplex PCR assay. This is the immuneACCESS table as TCRdb keeps it, with only in-frame sequences that have V and J called. A part of the clones is gone; compared with another copy, unresolved V genes explain less than half, and the rest is unexplained. This sample is represented by roughly 50,000 clones; roughly 80% of them were singletons. The ten most abundant clones make up approximately 6.3% of the sample. The time point label on this specimen signifies: week 35, safety follow-up. Each vaccine dose was 300 ug of a 20-mer mutant IDH1 peptide in Montanide, given subcutaneously with topical imiquimod. The sample here was PBMCs, taken from a glioma patient whose treatment included an IDH1 peptide vaccine. Receptors originate from a man between 35 and 55 years old with glioma.

V gene TRBV2 combines with J gene TRBJ1-2; D ambiguous. The CDR3 runs 13 residues. Trimming removed 7 bases from V and 4 bases from J, with 13 bases in between. The germline V gene encodes CDR1 SNHLY and CDR2 FYNNEI. CDR3 protein: CASKREFSYGYTF. CDR3 bases: TGTGCCAGCAAAAGGGAATTTAGCTATGGCTACACCTTC.

This clone was found a few times. The chain links TRBV7-9 to TRBJ1-1, with D uncertain. The CDR3 totals 13 residues. CDR1 and CDR2 from the germline V gene are SEHNR and FQNEAQ (reference sequence). The V gene lost 10 bases and the J gene lost 0 bases, with 12 bases spanning the gap. As DNA, the CDR3 is TGTGCCACCCAACTTTACCTGAACACTGAAGCTTTCTTT. Translation: CATQLYLNTEAFF.

The chain joins TRBV6-5 to TRBJ1-1; no definite D call. The CDR3 is 13 residues long. Per germline, CDR1 MNHEY and CDR2 SVGAGI. Trimming stripped 7 bases from V and 8 bases from J, with 17 bases between. DNA for the CDR3: TGTGCCAGCACCCCGCCGGGGAAGGAAGAAGCTTTCTTT. The encoded protein is CASTPPGKEEAFF.

CDR3 sequence reads: CASSPLGGEDTEAFF. The CDR3 region has the DNA TGTGCCAGCTCACCACTGGGGGGCGAGGACACTGAAGCTTTCTTT. The rearrangement joins TRBV18 to TRBJ1-1, with a weak D call TRBD1 (6 bases). The CDR3 totals 15 residues. The V and J ends lost 1 base and 3 bases respectively, with 12 bases between them. CDR1 and CDR2 from the germline V gene are KGHSH and LQKENI.

The CDR3 loop is CATSRDQTGGEFWNQPQHF. In DNA, the CDR3 is TGTGCCACCAGCAGAGATCAGACAGGGGGAGAGTTTTGGAATCAGCCCCAGCATTTT. V gene TRBV15 combines with J gene TRBJ1-5; 9 nucleotides agree with TRBD1. In germline, CDR1 is LNHNV, CDR2 YYDKDF (reference sequence). The CDR3 loop spans 19 amino acids. Trimming took 0 bases from V and 4 from J; bases not matched to a gene: 13.

The chain links TRBV18 to TRBJ1-5; D is unresolved. CDR3 length: 13 residues. Germline values: CDR1 KGHSH, CDR2 LQKENI. The germline V and J ends were trimmed by 6 bases and 5 bases, with 11 bases remaining between them. CDR3: CASSGSWDQPQHF. Written as DNA, the CDR3 is TGTGCCAGCTCGGGGTCGTGGGATCAGCCCCAGCATTTT.

The J gene is TRBJ1-5, the V gene TRBV28, with D unresolved. Trimming took off 10 bases at V and 7 bases at J, with 17 bases between the two ends. Looked up from germline, CDR1 is MDHEN and CDR2 is SYDVKM. This CDR3 contains 13 residues. CDR3 nucleotides: TGTGCCATCTCATGGGTCCCGGGGCAGCCCCAGCATTTT. Protein sequence: CAISWVPGQPQHF.

This rearrangement joins TRBV7-9 to TRBJ2-2, with D maybe TRBD1 (6 bases). Trimming pared 3 bases from V and 4 bases from J, leaving 12 bases between. CDR3 length: 15 amino acids. Germline CDR1 is SEHNR and CDR2 is FQNEAQ (reference sequence). Written as DNA, the CDR3 is TGTGCCAGCAGCTTCTTGGGGGCCTTCACCGGGGAGCTGTTTTTT. This codes for CASSFLGAFTGELFF.

The J gene is TRBJ2-1, the V gene TRBV5-4; TRBD2 agrees at 8 bases. The CDR3 is 13 residues long. V was clipped by 7 bases and J by 9 bases; unmatched bases: 9. Per germline, CDR1 SGHNT and CDR2 YYREEE (reference sequence). The CDR3 sequence is CASSPGGVGEQFF. CDR3 nucleotides: TGTGCCAGCTCCCCCGGGGGGGTAGGTGAGCAGTTCTTC.

The gene calls are TRBV5-6 and TRBJ1-6; D may be TRBD1 (5 bases). Germline V gives CDR1 SGHDT, CDR2 YYEEEE. The V end lost 3 bases, the J end lost 10 bases, and 20 bases lay between the germline ends. The CDR3 has 16 residues. CDR3 region: CASSSSWGSRASPLHF. CDR3 DNA sequence: TGTGCCAGCAGCTCTAGCTGGGGGTCCAGGGCATCACCCCTCCACTTT.

The chain joins TRBV7-9 to TRBJ2-7, with a tentative D call TRBD2 (6 bases). Per the germline V gene, CDR1 is SEHNR and CDR2 is FQNEAQ (reference sequence). Trimming pared 3 bases from V and 7 bases from J, leaving 16 bases between. This CDR3 is built from 14 residues. The CDR3 DNA sequence: TGTGCCAGCAGCTTGGGTAGGGGACTTGGGGAGCAGTACTTC. Its translation: CASSLGRGLGEQYF.

This sequence joins TRBV5-1 and TRBJ1-1, with 10 bases fitting TRBD1. The germline V gene encodes CDR1 SGHRS and CDR2 YFSETQ. V lost 3 bases, J lost 3 bases, and 8 bases stayed unmatched. The CDR3 loop spans 16 amino acids. CDR3: CASSSRTGGLDTEAFF. The DNA for the CDR3 is TGCGCCAGCAGCTCTCGGACAGGGGGTTTGGACACTGAAGCTTTCTTT.

The CDR3: CASAPGRKGPPYEQYF. In DNA, the CDR3 is TGTGCCAGTGCTCCGGGACGCAAGGGGCCCCCCTACGAGCAGTACTTC. The V and J genes are TRBV19 and TRBJ2-7; D possibly uses TRBD1 or TRBD2 (5 bases each). The ends were cut back, 8 bases at V and 2 bases at J, with 22 bases in the middle. There are 16 residues in the CDR3. Per the germline V gene, CDR1 is LNHDA and CDR2 is SQIVND (reference sequence).

The chain employs TRBV5-4 and TRBJ1-2; tentatively, D is TRBD1 (5 bases). CDR3 length equals 16 residues. Between the trimmed V and J ends, which lost 3 bases and 4 bases, there was a span of 19 bases. Looked up from germline, CDR1 is SGHNT and CDR2 is YYREEE (reference sequence). The chain's CDR3 is CASSSHLGAPVYGYTF. CDR3 bases: TGTGCCAGCAGCTCCCACCTAGGGGCTCCGGTCTATGGCTACACCTTC.

There are a few counts of this clone. The rearrangement uses TRBV4-2 and TRBJ2-1; possibly TRBD2 for D (7 bases). The CDR3 spans 17 residues. CDR1 LGHNA and CDR2 YNFKEQ come from the germline V gene. Trimming took off 1 base at V and 4 bases at J, with 17 bases between the two ends. CDR3 in amino acids: CASSQGGTGGLYNEQFF. The CDR3 DNA follows: TGTGCCAGCAGCCAAGGTGGGACGGGGGGCCTTTACAATGAGCAGTTCTTC.

The chain employs TRBV29-1 and TRBJ1-4; 7 positions agree with TRBD1. The V gene's germline CDR1 is SQVTM and CDR2 ANQGSEA. CDR3 length equals 12 residues. The V segment lost 4 bases and the J segment 7 bases; nucleotides outside the gene matches: 3. This CDR3 reads CSVGQGREKLFF. As DNA, the CDR3 is TGCAGCGTTGGACAGGGTCGTGAAAAACTGTTTTTT.

The chain recombines TRBV7-6 with TRBJ1-4, with no clear D. V was clipped by 5 bases and J by 8 bases, with 12 bases between them. The germline V gene has CDR1 SGHVS and CDR2 FNYEAQ. The CDR3 loop spans 13 amino acids. The chain's CDR3 is CASSTETSEKLFF. CDR3 sequence (DNA): TGTGCCAGCAGCACCGAGACAAGCGAAAAACTGTTTTTT.